The source of this TCR beta chain is a study of vaccination effects on CD4 cells after COVID-19 (dated by TCRdb to between 2020 and 2023). Describing the broader study: Two doses of either the BNT162b2 or the mRNA-1273 mRNA SARS-CoV-2 vaccine were administered to participants. The study compared SARS-CoV-2 spike-specific CD4+ TCR repertoires before and after mRNA vaccination in COVID-19 convalescent patients and infection-naive vaccine recipients. A total of approximately 9 COVID-19 convalescent patients and 4 SARS-CoV-2-naive healthy vaccine recipients were included in the full study. In the study, cultures from other donors were sequenced using the Oncomine TCR Beta short-read assay on an Illumina iSeq 100. What the authors observed across the whole study: In healthy vaccine recipients, vaccine-induced clones were almost all SARS-CoV-2 mono-reactive, with only 1 of 255 cross-reactive with common cold coronaviruses. Clones induced by infection and clones induced by vaccination both contracted markedly at late timepoints after vaccination, which fits with T cell responses waning over time. Limitations of the study were the small number of convalescent patients and the absence of early post-infection timepoints.

Preparation of the library involved the immunoSEQ multiplex PCR assay. DNA from the cultured, isolated CD4+ T cells was subjected to TCR beta CDR3 sequencing. For the original study's pipeline: The analysis removed non-productive TCR sequences, trimmed reads to the CDR3 region, and retained only CDR3s that were 7 or more amino acids long. The MANAFEST web app was used to pick out antigen-specific clonotypes by comparing their expansion in peptide wells with that in reference cultures. To count as positive, a clone had to show expansion at FDR<0.05 compared with the reference and with all other wells, an odds ratio above 5, and a frequency above 0.1% in two replicate wells. A clonotype was defined as cross-reactive if the clonotype was significantly expanded both in SARS-CoV-2 spike wells and in at least one common cold coronavirus spike condition. Using the stringdist R package, CDR3 similarity was measured by Levenshtein distance, and unrooted trees were constructed with ape in R 3.6.1. TCRdb holds this immuneACCESS table with in-frame rearrangements only. Some clones are missing; in checked studies, unresolved V genes explain under half, and the rest has no known cause. V and J calls plus clone size are reproduced from that table; the DNA served to infer D and trimming. Within this sample are 23,000 or so clones, with about 76% of them counted one time only. Roughly 3.3% of the sample belongs to the ten largest clones.

Inclusive of the bounding cysteine and phenylalanine, the CDR3 is 11 residues long. The sequence is cut down to CDR3 DNA, 33 bases in frame from base 1. V and J are truncated by 2 bases and 7 bases respectively, leaving an intervening sequence of 5 bases. The germline V gene (reference sequence) yields SEHNR for CDR1 and FQNEAQ for CDR2. To identify antigen-specific CD4+ T cell clonotypes by their expansion, the ViraFEST assay first stimulated PBMC with viral peptide pools and then applied TCR sequencing. After around 10 days of culture, CD4+ T cells were isolated with the EasySep CD4+ T cell isolation kit. Healthy vaccine recipients had no prior SARS-CoV-2 infection, confirmed by negative nucleocapsid antibodies before and after vaccination. About 2.1 million PBMC per well were cultured with approximately 10 ug/ml peptides in IMDM containing roughly 5% human AB serum, approximately 10 IU/ml IL-2 and gentamicin. Half of the culture medium was replaced with fresh IL-2-containing medium on days 3 and 7. Unless otherwise noted, each peptide stimulation condition was cultured in triplicate wells. Using Ficoll-Paque Plus gradient centrifugation, PBMC were separated from whole blood and then either used fresh or cryopreserved at -140C. Overlapping peptide pools spanned the spike proteins of SARS-CoV-2 and the common cold coronaviruses HCoV-NL63, HCoV-OC43 and HCoV-229E. Genomic DNA was extracted from cultured CD4+ T cells with the QIAamp micro DNA kit.

Note on this clone: This receptor's antigen is unknown. No base quality information exists; no much larger clone differs at one position.

The TCR comes from a human donor who received a COVID-19 vaccine. The sample consisted of CD4+ T cells from PBMCs cultured with SARS-CoV-2 spike peptides, taken before COVID-19 vaccination. Taken with the paper, the label for cell subset or site translates to: SARS-CoV-2 spike overlapping peptide pool stimulation. The chain is encoded by TRBV7-9 joined to TRBJ1-2, with no reliable assignment of the D segment. For the CDR3, the sequence is CASSLLGGYTF. The DNA reads as follows: TGTGCCAGCAGCTTATTGGGTGGCTACACCTTC.